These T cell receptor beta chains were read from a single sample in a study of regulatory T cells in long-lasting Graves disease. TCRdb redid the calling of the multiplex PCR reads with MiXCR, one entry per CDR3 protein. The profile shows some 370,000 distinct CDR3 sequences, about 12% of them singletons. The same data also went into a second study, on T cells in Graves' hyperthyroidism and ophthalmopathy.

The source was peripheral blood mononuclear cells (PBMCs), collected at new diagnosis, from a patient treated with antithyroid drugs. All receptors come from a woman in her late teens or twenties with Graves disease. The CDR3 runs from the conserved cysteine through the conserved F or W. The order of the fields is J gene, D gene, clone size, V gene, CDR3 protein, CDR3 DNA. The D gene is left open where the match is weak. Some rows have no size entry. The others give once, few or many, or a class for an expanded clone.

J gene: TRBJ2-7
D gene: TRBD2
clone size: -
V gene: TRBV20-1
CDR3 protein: CSAPRGRVSVAGRVFYEQYF
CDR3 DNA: TGCAGTGCTCCCCGTGGGAGAGTTTCGGTAGCGGGAAGGGTTTTTTACGAGCAGTACTTC

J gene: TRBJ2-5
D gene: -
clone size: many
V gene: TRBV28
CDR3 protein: CASSQPLAEETQYF
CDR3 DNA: TGTGCCAGCAGCCAACCTTTAGCGGAAGAGACCCAGTACTTC

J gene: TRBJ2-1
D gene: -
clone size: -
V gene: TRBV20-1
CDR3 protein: CSARVSYSYNEQFF
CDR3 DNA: TGCAGTGCTAGAGTAAGTTACTCCTACAATGAGCAGTTCTTC

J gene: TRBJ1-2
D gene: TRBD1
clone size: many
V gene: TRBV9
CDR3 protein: CASSVGRTGSAGYTF
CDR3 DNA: TGTGCCAGCAGCGTAGGGAGGACAGGGTCGGCTGGCTACACCTTC

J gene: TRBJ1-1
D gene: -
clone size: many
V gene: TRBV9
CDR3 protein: CASSQTMNTEAFF
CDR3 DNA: TGTGCCAGCAGCCAGACGATGAACACTGAAGCTTTCTTT

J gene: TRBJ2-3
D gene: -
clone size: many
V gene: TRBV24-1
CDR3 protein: CATSDLIAQYF
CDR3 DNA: TGTGCCACCAGTGATTTGATCGCGCAGTATTTT

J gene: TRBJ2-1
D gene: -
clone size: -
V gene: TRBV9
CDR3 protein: CASSVAGRHNEQFF
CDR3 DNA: TGTGCCAGCAGCGTAGCAGGGCGGCACAATGAGCAGTTCTTC

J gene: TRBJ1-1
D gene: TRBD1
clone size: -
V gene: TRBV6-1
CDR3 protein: CASSPSGQGDTEAFF
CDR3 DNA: TGTGCCAGCAGTCCCTCTGGGCAGGGGGACACTGAAGCTTTCTTT

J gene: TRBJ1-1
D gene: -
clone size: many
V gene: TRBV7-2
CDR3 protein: CASSYRDTEAFF
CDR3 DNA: TGTGCCAGCAGCTACAGGGACACTGAAGCTTTCTTT

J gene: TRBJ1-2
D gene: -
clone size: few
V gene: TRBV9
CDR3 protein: CASSARDGNYGYTF
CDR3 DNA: TGTGCCAGCAGTGCCCGGGACGGCAACTATGGCTACACCTTC

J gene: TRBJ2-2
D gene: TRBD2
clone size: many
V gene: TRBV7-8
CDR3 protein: CASSLIRGTSGSRTGELFF
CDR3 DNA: TGTGCCAGCAGCTTAATTAGGGGAACTAGCGGGAGTAGGACCGGGGAGCTGTTTTTT

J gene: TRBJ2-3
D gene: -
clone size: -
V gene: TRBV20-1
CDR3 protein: CSAPPGGTDTQYF
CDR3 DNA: TGCAGTGCTCCCCCTGGGGGCACAGATACGCAGTATTTT

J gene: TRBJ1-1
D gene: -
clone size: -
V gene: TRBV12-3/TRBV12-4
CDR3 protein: CAGSAQGNTEAFF
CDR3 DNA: TGTGCCGGCAGTGCGCAGGGGAACACTGAAGCTTTCTTT

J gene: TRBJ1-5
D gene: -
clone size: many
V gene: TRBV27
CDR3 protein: CASSQHINQPQHF
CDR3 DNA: TGTGCCAGCAGTCAACATATCAACCAGCCCCAGCATTTT

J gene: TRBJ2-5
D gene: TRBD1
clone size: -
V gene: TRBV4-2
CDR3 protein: CASSPGQPQETQYF
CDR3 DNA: TGTGCCAGCAGCCCGGGACAGCCACAAGAGACCCAGTACTTC

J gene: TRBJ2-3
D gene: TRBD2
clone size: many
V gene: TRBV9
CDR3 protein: CASSTGTSGRTDTQYF
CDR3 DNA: TGTGCCAGCAGCACTGGGACTAGCGGGAGAACAGATACGCAGTATTTT

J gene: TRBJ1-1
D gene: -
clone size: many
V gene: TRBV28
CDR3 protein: CASSLDPGFTEAFF
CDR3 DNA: TGTGCCAGCAGTTTAGACCCCGGATTCACTGAAGCTTTCTTT

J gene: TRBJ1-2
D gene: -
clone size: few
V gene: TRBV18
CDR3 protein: CASSPQTIYGYTF
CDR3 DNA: TGTGCCAGCTCACCACAAACGATCTATGGCTACACCTTC

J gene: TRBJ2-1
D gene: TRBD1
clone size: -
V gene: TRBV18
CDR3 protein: CASSRPGQGYNEQFF
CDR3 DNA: TGTGCCAGCTCAAGACCGGGACAGGGTTACAATGAGCAGTTCTTC

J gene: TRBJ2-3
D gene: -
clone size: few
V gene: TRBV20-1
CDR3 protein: CSAPGHPKGTDTQYF
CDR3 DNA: TGCAGTGCACCGGGACACCCAAAGGGCACAGATACGCAGTATTTT

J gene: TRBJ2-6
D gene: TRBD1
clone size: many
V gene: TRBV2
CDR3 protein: CASKGGDRGDNVLTF
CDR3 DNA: TGTGCCAGCAAAGGGGGAGACAGGGGAGACAACGTCCTGACTTTC

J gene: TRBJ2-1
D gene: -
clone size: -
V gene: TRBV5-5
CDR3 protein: CANSFDSEQFF
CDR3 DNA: TGTGCCAACAGCTTTGACAGTGAACAGTTCTTC

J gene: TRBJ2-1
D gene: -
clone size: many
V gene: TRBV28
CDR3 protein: CASSLSYRHEISFRNEQFF
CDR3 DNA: TGTGCCAGCAGTTTATCCTACCGACACGAGATTAGCTTTAGAAATGAGCAGTTCTTC

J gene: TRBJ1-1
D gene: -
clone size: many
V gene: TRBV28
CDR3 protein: CASSLTGEAFF
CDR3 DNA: TGTGCCAGCAGTTTGACAGGTGAAGCTTTCTTT

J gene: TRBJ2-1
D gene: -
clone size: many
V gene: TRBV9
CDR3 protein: CASSPGGATTEPNEQFF
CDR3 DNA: TGTGCCAGCAGCCCAGGGGGGGCGACAACGGAGCCAAATGAGCAGTTCTTC

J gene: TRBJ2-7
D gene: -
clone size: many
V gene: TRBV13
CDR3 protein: CASSLGGSSHEQYF
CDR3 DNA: TGTGCCAGCAGCTTAGGGGGGAGTAGCCACGAGCAGTACTTC

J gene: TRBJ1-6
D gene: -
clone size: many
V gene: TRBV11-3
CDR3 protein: CASSPGPTAPLHF
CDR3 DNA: TGTGCCAGCAGCCCCGGGCCGACGGCCCCCCTCCACTTT

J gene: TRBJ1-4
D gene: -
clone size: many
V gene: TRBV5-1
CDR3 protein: CASSYGANEKLFF
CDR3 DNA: TGCGCCAGCAGCTACGGGGCTAATGAAAAACTGTTTTTT

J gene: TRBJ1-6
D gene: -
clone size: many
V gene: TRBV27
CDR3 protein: CASSPRQVLYSPLHF
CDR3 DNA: TGTGCCAGCAGTCCGAGACAGGTTTTGTATTCACCCCTCCACTTT

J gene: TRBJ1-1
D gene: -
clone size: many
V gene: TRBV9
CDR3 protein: CASSVVGANTEAFF
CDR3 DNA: TGTGCCAGCAGCGTAGTGGGGGCGAACACTGAAGCTTTCTTT

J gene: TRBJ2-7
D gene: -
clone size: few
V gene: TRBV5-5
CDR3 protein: CASNEGSREQYF
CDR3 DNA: TGTGCCAGCAATGAGGGATCGAGGGAGCAGTACTTC

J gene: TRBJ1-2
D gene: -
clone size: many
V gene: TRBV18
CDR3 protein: CASSQDKNYGYTF
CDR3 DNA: TGTGCCAGCTCACAGGACAAAAACTATGGCTACACCTTC

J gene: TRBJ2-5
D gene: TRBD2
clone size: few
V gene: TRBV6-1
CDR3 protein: CASSPLAALEQETQYF
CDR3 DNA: TGTGCCAGCAGCCCACTAGCGGCCTTGGAACAAGAGACCCAGTACTTC

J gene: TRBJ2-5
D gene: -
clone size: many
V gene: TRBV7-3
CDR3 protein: CASSYQGSLQETQYF
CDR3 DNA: TGTGCCAGCAGCTACCAGGGGAGCCTCCAAGAGACCCAGTACTTC

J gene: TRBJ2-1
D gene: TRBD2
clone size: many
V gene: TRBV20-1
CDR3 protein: CSAPNGGRVITYNEQFF
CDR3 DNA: TGCAGTGCCCCCAACGGCGGGAGGGTCATCACCTACAATGAGCAGTTCTTC

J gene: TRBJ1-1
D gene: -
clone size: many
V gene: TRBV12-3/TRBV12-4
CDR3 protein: CASSPDPIVNTEAFF
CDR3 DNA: TGTGCCAGCAGTCCCGACCCGATAGTTAACACTGAAGCTTTCTTT

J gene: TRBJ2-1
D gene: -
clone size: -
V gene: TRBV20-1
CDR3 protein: CSARDLRGVRPNEQFF
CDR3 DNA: TGCAGTGCTAGAGATTTGAGGGGGGTACGTCCCAATGAGCAGTTCTTC

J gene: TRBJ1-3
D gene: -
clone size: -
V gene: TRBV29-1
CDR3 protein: CSVEDQQGHPSGNTIYF
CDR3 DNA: TGCAGCGTTGAAGATCAGCAGGGACACCCCTCTGGAAACACCATATATTTT

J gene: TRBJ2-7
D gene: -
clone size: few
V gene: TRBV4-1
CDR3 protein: CASSQDGYGTGIYEQYF
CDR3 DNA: TGCGCCAGCAGCCAAGATGGTTACGGAACAGGGATCTACGAGCAGTACTTC

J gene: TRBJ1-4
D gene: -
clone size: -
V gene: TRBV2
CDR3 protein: CASTEAGLDEKLFF
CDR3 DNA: TGTGCCAGCACAGAGGCGGGACTGGATGAAAAACTGTTTTTT

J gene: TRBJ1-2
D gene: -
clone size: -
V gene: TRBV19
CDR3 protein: CASRKRGGGRGPFYGYTF
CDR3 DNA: TGTGCCAGTAGGAAACGCGGTGGGGGCCGGGGCCCCTTTTATGGCTACACCTTC

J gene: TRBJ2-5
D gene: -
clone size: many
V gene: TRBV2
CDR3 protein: CASKGESTRVAQYF
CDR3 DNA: TGTGCCAGCAAAGGGGAGTCCACTCGGGTGGCCCAGTACTTC

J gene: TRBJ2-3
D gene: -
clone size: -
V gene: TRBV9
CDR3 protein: CASSVLSGDTQYF
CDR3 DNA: TGTGCCAGCAGCGTACTTTCGGGAGATACGCAGTATTTT

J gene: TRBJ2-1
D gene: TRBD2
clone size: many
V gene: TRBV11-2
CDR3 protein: CATNMLAGGTYNEQFF
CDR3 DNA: TGTGCCACAAACATGCTAGCGGGGGGAACCTACAATGAGCAGTTCTTC

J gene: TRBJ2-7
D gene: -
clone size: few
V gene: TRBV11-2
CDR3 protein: CASSLGSGLTRNEQYF
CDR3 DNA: TGTGCCAGCAGCTTAGGCTCGGGACTTACCCGTAACGAGCAGTACTTC

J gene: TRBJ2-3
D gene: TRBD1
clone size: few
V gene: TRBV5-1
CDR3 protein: CASRGQGASTDTQYF
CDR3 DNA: TGCGCCAGCAGGGGACAGGGGGCCAGCACAGATACGCAGTATTTT

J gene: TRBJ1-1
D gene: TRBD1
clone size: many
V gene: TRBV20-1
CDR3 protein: CSAQYPGQKNTEAFF
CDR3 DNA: TGCAGTGCTCAGTACCCGGGACAGAAAAACACTGAAGCTTTCTTT

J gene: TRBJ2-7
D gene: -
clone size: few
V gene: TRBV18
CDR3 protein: CASSPGLAKSSYEQYF
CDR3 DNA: TGTGCCAGCTCACCAGGGCTTGCGAAGAGCTCCTACGAGCAGTACTTC

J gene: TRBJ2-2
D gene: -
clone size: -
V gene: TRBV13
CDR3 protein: CASSYKDGGELFF
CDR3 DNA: TGTGCCAGCAGCTATAAGGACGGAGGGGAGCTGTTTTTT

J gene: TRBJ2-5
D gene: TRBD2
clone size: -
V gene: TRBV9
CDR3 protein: CASSLSAGGAGEIQYF
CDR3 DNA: TGCGCCAGCAGCTTGAGCGCGGGGGGGGCCGGAGAGATCCAGTACTTC

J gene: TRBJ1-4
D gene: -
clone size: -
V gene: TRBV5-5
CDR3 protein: CASSLLGSSEKLFF
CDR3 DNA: TGTGCCAGCAGCTTGTTAGGATCGAGCGAAAAACTGTTTTTT

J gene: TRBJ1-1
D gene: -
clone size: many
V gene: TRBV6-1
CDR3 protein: CASRQTVNTEAFF
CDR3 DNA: TGTGCCAGCAGACAGACCGTGAACACTGAAGCTTTCTTT

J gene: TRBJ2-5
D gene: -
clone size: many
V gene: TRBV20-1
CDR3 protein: CSVRSAAFRETQYF
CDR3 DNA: TGCAGTGTCAGAAGCGCCGCGTTCCGAGAGACCCAGTACTTC

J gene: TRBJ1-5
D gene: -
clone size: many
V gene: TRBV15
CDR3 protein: CATSSGRVDQPQHF
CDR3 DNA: TGTGCCACCAGTTCGGGAAGGGTGGATCAGCCCCAGCATTTT

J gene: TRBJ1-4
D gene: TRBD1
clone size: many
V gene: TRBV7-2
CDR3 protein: CASSLSGGAVGNEKLFF
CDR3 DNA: TGTGCCAGCAGCTTATCAGGGGGGGCCGTGGGTAATGAAAAACTGTTTTTT

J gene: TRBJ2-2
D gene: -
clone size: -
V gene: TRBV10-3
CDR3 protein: CAISDRDTGELFF
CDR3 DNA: TGTGCCATCAGTGACAGGGACACCGGGGAGCTGTTTTTT

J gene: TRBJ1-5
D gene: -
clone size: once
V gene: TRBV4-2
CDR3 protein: CASSHTGFGSAAGQPQHF
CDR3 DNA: TGTGCCAGCAGCCATACAGGTTTTGGGTCGGCAGCAGGTCAGCCCCAGCATTTT

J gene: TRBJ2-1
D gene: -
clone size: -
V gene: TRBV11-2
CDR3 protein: CASSLARLVGNEQFF
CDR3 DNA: TGTGCCAGCAGCTTAGCCCGGCTAGTTGGAAATGAGCAGTTCTTC

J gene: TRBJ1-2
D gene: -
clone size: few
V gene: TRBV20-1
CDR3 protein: CSARVHGYTF
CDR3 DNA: TGCAGTGCTCGGGTGCATGGCTACACCTTC

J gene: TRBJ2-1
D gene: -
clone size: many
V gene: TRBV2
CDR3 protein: CATPEGKSGTYNEQFF
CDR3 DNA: TGTGCCACCCCTGAAGGGAAGAGCGGAACCTACAATGAGCAGTTCTTC